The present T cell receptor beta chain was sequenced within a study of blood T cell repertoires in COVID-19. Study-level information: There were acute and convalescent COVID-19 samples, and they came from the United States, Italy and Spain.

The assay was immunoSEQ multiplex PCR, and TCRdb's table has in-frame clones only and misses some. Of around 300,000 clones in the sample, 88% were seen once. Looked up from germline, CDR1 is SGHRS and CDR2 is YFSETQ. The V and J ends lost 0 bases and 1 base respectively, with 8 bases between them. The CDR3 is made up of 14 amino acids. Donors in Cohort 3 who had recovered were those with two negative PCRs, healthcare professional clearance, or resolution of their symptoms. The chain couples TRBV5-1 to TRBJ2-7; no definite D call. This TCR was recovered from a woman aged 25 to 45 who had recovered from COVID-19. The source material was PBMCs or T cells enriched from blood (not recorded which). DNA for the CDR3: TGCGCCAGCAGCTTGGCCTCCAGGTCCTACGAGCAGTACTTC. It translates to CASSLASRSYEQYF. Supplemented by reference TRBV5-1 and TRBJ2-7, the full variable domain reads KAGVTQTPRYLIKTRGQQVTLSCSPISGHRSVSWYQQTPGQGLQFLFEYFSETQRNKGNFPGRFSGRQFSNSRSEMNVSTLELGDSALYLCASSLASRSYEQYFGPGTRLTVT.